The 32 T cell receptor beta chains in this list originate from one sample, sequenced in a study of blood T cell repertoires in COVID-19. Sequencing was performed with immunoSEQ multiplex PCR; in TCRdb, only in-frame clones are kept and a portion is missing. The sample includes about 75,000 clones, more than 70% seen only once; the top ten take approximately 19%. Sequencing used peripheral blood. The origin of the receptors is a human donor in a cohort sampled during active COVID-19.

This clone has just one count. The chain recombines TRBV11-2 with TRBJ2-5; 11 nucleotides match TRBD2. From germline, CDR1 is SGHAT and CDR2 FQNNGV. The CDR3 contains 17 residues. J was trimmed by 3 bases and V by 6 bases; bases with no gene match: 12. The CDR3 is CASRYTGTSGTKETQYF. Written as DNA, the CDR3 is TGTGCCAGCAGGTATACTGGGACTAGCGGTACGAAAGAGACCCAGTACTTC.

This chain uses TRBV28 with TRBJ1-1; D gene unclear. Trimming removed 5 bases from V and 6 bases from J, with 16 bases in between. The CDR3 spans 14 residues. Germline V gives CDR1 MDHEN, CDR2 SYDVKM. The CDR3 protein is CASSLNLIQSEAFF. DNA of the CDR3: TGTGCCAGCAGTCTAAACCTCATACAGTCTGAAGCTTTCTTT.

This chain uses TRBV28 with TRBJ1-4, with 7 bases fitting TRBD1. Trimming removed 10 bases from V and 8 bases from J; junction bases left unmatched: 7. The CDR3 spans 12 residues. CDR1 and CDR2 (germline): MDHEN, SYDVKM. The CDR3, as DNA: TGTGCCACCACGACAGGGAGGGAAAAACTGTTTTTT. Protein product: CATTTGREKLFF.

This chain joins TRBV28 and TRBJ1-5, with 8 bases identical to TRBD1. After removal of 2 bases from V and 6 bases from J, the junction contained 6 bases not matched to a gene. Germline values: CDR1 MDHEN, CDR2 SYDVKM. CDR3 length: 15 residues. The CDR3 sequence: CASSLPDRDSQPQHF. CDR3 coding DNA: TGTGCCAGCAGTTTACCGGACAGGGATTCTCAGCCCCAGCATTTT. The entire variable domain, with the rest obtained from reference TRBV28 and TRBJ1-5, is as follows: DVKVTQSSRYLVKRTGEKVFLECVQDMDHENMFWYRQDPGLGLRLIYFSYDVKMKEKGDIPEGYSVSREKKERFSLILESASTNQTSMYLCASSLPDRDSQPQHFGDGTRLSIL.

CDR3 sequence: CASSSRQQAQHF. Here the CDR3 DNA reads TGTGCCAGCAGTTCCAGACAGCAAGCCCAGCATTTT. The chain links TRBV6-6 to TRBJ1-5, with TRBD1 as a possible D gene (5 bases). CDR1 and CDR2 (germline): MNHNY, SVGAGI (reference sequence). There are 12 residues in the CDR3. Trimming cost V 4 bases and J 11 bases, with 12 bases left between them.

V gene TRBV11-2 combines with J gene TRBJ2-7, with D perhaps matching TRBD2 (6 bases). Germline CDR1 is SGHAT and CDR2 is FQNNGV. There are 15 residues in the CDR3. V shed 3 bases and J shed 2 bases, with 14 bases lying between them. CDR3 residues: CASSLTFSGAYEQYF. In DNA, the CDR3 is TGTGCCAGCAGCTTGACCTTTAGCGGCGCCTACGAGCAGTACTTC.

This clone appeared a single time. The chain has TRBV5-1 and TRBJ1-2; D is possibly TRBD1 (5 bases). The CDR3 has 14 amino acids. V was cut by 0 bases and J by 5 bases, with 11 bases left in between. The germline CDR1 and CDR2 sequences are SGHRS and YFSETQ. The CDR3 spells CASSLEGARYGYTF. The CDR3, as DNA: TGCGCCAGCAGCTTGGAAGGGGCGAGGTATGGCTACACCTTC.

This chain connects TRBV15 to TRBJ2-3; D is undetermined. Per the germline V gene, CDR1 is LNHNV and CDR2 is YYDKDF (reference sequence). V lost 1 base, J lost 0 bases, and 8 bases lay in between. The CDR3 is 15 residues long. The CDR3 region is CATSRARASTDTQYF. The CDR3 coding sequence is TGTGCCACCAGCAGAGCAAGAGCTAGCACAGATACGCAGTATTTT.

The chain has TRBV15 and TRBJ2-1; 12 bases match TRBD1. The CDR3 runs to 16 residues. Germline values: CDR1 LNHNV, CDR2 YYDKDF (reference sequence). Trimming at V came to 1 base and at J to 8 bases, leaving 6 bases not matched to a gene. CDR3 DNA sequence: TGTGCCACCAGCAGAGCCCCGGGACAGGGGGCCGATGAGCAGTTCTTC. It yields the protein CATSRAPGQGADEQFF. Based on the CDR3 plus reference TRBV15 and TRBJ2-1, the full variable domain is DAMVIQNPRYQVTQFGKPVTLSCSQTLNHNVMYWYQQKSSQAPKLLFHYYDKDFNNEADTPDNFQSRRPNTSFCFLDIRSPGLGDTAMYLCATSRAPGQGADEQFFGPGTRLTVL.

The sample holds one count of this clone. The V call is TRBV5-1, the J call TRBJ2-1; 7 bases are shared with TRBD2. The CDR3 totals 15 residues. Germline V gene sequence: CDR1 SGHRS, CDR2 YFSETQ. Losses at the gene ends were 3 bases for V and 0 bases for J; bases not matched to a gene: 3. The CDR3 loop reads CASSSGGGSYNEQFF. The CDR3 DNA sequence: TGCGCCAGCAGCTCGGGGGGTGGCTCCTACAATGAGCAGTTCTTC.

This clone was seen once. The rearrangement links TRBV5-8 to TRBJ2-3; maybe TRBD2 (6 bases). Germline V gene sequence: CDR1 SGHTS, CDR2 YDEGEE. The V and J ends lost 4 bases and 3 bases respectively, with 6 bases between them. The length of the CDR3 is 12 residues. The CDR3 DNA is TGTGCCAGCAGCGGGGGGACAGATACGCAGTATTTT. It specifies CASSGGTDTQYF.

This clone showed up just a few times. The V call is TRBV4-2, the J call TRBJ1-5; 11 bases line up with TRBD1. V gave up 4 bases and J gave up 4 bases; unmatched junction bases: 3. CDR1 is LGHNA and CDR2 is YNFKEQ in the germline V gene. The CDR3 runs 15 residues. The CDR3 sequence: CASSPGQGANQPQHF. Here the CDR3 DNA reads TGTGCCAGCAGCCCTGGACAGGGGGCAAATCAGCCCCAGCATTTT.

The rearrangement links TRBV12-3 or TRBV12-4 to TRBJ2-1, with no clear D. CDR3 length: 13 residues. The V end lost 5 bases, the J end lost 9 bases, and 14 bases lay between the germline ends. The CDR3 nucleotides are TGTGCCAGCAGTCGAGACTTGGCTGGTGAGCAGTTCTTC. Translation gives CASSRDLAGEQFF.

V usage is TRBV7-3 and J usage is TRBJ1-5, with a weak D call TRBD1 (5 bases). V was cut by 6 bases and J by 7 bases, with 10 bases left in between. The CDR3 has 12 residues. Per the germline V gene, CDR1 is SGHTA and CDR2 is FQGTGA. DNA for the CDR3: TGTGCCAGCAGTACAGGACGGCAGCCCCAGCATTTT. Protein sequence: CASSTGRQPQHF.

In this sample, this clone turned up a few times. The V gene is TRBV29-1, the J gene TRBJ2-5, with 9 bases matching TRBD2. V lost 7 bases and J lost 0; bases outside the gene matches: 6. CDR3 length: 14 amino acids. Germline CDR1 reads SQVTM; CDR2 reads ANQGSEA. CDR3 in amino acids: CSGRGLAYQETQYF. DNA for the CDR3: TGCAGCGGACGAGGACTAGCGTACCAAGAGACCCAGTACTTC.

The J gene is TRBJ2-3, the V gene TRBV5-1, with 7 bases lining up with TRBD2. This CDR3 comprises 15 residues. V lost 5 bases to trimming and J lost 4 bases; unmatched junction nucleotides: 10. The V gene's germline CDR1 is SGHRS and CDR2 YFSETQ. The DNA for the CDR3 is TGCGCCAGCAGAGGGGCGGGAGAACGGGCAGATACGCAGTATTTT. Its translation is CASRGAGERADTQYF.

The chain is built from TRBV5-1 and TRBJ1-1; 10 nucleotides line up with TRBD1. The CDR3 contains 15 residues. V was pared by 0 bases and J by 5 bases, with 4 bases of the junction left unmatched. Looked up from germline, CDR1 is SGHRS and CDR2 is YFSETQ. The CDR3 sequence: CASSLGGTGVTEAFF. The CDR3 DNA follows: TGCGCCAGCAGCTTGGGTGGGACAGGGGTAACTGAAGCTTTCTTT.

Note on this clone: Because the CDR3's place on the DNA is in doubt, the DNA is left out and the CDR3 is given as listed by TCRdb. This chain connects TRBV6-5 to TRBJ2-1; the table assigns TRBD2, which was not confirmed against the DNA. The CDR3 spans 14 residues, counting both ends. Looked up from germline, CDR1 is MNHEY and CDR2 is SVGAGI. The CDR3 region is CASSSGGGLNEQFF.

V usage is TRBV3-1 (or the pseudogene TRBV3-2) and J usage is TRBJ2-5; no clear D gene. The germline V and J ends were trimmed by 0 bases and 1 base, with 6 bases remaining between them. The CDR3 has 14 residues. The germline CDR1 and CDR2 sequences are LGHDT and YNNKEL (reference sequence). CDR3 DNA: TGTGCCAGCAGCCAAGATTGGAGCCAAGAGACCCAGTACTTC. This gives the protein CASSQDWSQETQYF.

The V call is TRBV27, the J call TRBJ1-2; D may be TRBD1 (6 bases). The V gene lost 7 bases and the J gene lost 5 bases, with 17 bases spanning the gap. Germline values: CDR1 MNHEY, CDR2 SMNVEV (reference sequence). The CDR3 covers 14 residues. CDR3 DNA: TGTGCCAGCACCCCCCGCGCAGGGGTATATGGCTACACCTTC. Encoded protein: CASTPRAGVYGYTF.

The chain has TRBV7-3 and TRBJ2-5; 10 nucleotides align to TRBD1. The CDR3 contains 16 residues. The germline CDR1 and CDR2 sequences are SGHTA and FQGTGA. V was pared by 5 bases and J by 1 base, with 7 bases of the junction left unmatched. In DNA form, the CDR3 reads TGTGCCAGCAGCATAGGACAGGGGGACTTCCAAGAGACCCAGTACTTC. This translates into CASSIGQGDFQETQYF.

The CDR3 sequence: CASSQSSGTGGVGYTF. For the CDR3, the DNA is TGTGCCAGCAGCCAAAGTTCCGGGACAGGGGGCGTTGGCTACACCTTC. The chain recombines TRBV3-1 (or the pseudogene TRBV3-2) with TRBJ1-2, with 12 bases fitting TRBD1. The CDR3 length is 16 residues. CDR1 and CDR2 (germline): LGHDT, YNNKEL (reference sequence). Trimming took 2 bases from V and 7 from J; bases not matched to a gene: 8.

CDR3 amino acids: CASSFNMNTEAFF. The CDR3 DNA reads TGTGCCAGCTCTTTTAACATGAACACTGAAGCTTTCTTT. The rearrangement joins TRBV27 to TRBJ1-1; D is uncertain. V was pared by 8 bases and J by 0 bases, with 10 bases between. The CDR3 runs 13 residues. Looked up from germline, CDR1 is MNHEY and CDR2 is SMNVEV (reference sequence).

This rearrangement joins TRBV2 to TRBJ2-1, with 7 nucleotides matching TRBD1. There are 16 residues in the CDR3. Trimming removed 4 bases from V and 0 bases from J; junction bases left unmatched: 6. CDR1 is SNHLY, CDR2 FYNNEI, per germline. The CDR3 here is CASSVQGQSSYNEQFF. The CDR3 coding sequence is TGTGCCAGCAGTGTACAGGGGCAGAGCTCCTACAATGAGCAGTTCTTC.

The chain links TRBV6-6 to TRBJ2-4; TRBD1 matches at 7 bases. The CDR3 length is 14 residues. The germline CDR1 and CDR2 sequences are MNHNY and SVGAGI (reference sequence). With V trimmed by 7 bases and J by 6 bases, 9 bases remained unmatched. The CDR3, as DNA: TGTGCCAGCAACATGGGACAGCGCAGAAACATTCAGTACTTC. Residues: CASNMGQRRNIQYF.

The chain uses TRBV19 and TRBJ1-5; TRBD1 aligns across 10 bases. The CDR3 has 16 residues. The V and J ends lost 6 bases and 11 bases, in that order; junction bases with no gene match: 16. The germline gives CDR1 LNHDA, CDR2 SQIVND (reference sequence). The CDR3 reads CASSTRTGGSNGAQHF. The CDR3 DNA reads as TGTGCCAGTAGCACCCGGACAGGGGGGTCCAATGGAGCCCAGCATTTT.

This clone was counted a few times. The CDR3 sequence: CASSRTSGSFQETQYF. The DNA for the CDR3 is TGTGCCAGCAGCCGGACTAGCGGGAGCTTCCAAGAGACCCAGTACTTC. The chain links TRBV27 to TRBJ2-5, with TRBD2 matching 13 bases. J gave up 1 base and V 6 bases, and 5 bases lay outside the gene matches. Germline loops: CDR1 MNHEY, CDR2 SMNVEV (reference sequence). This CDR3 region has 16 residues.

The chain recombines TRBV27 with TRBJ2-1, with D perhaps matching TRBD2 (6 bases). This CDR3 region has 17 residues. CDR1 MNHEY and CDR2 SMNVEV come from the germline V gene (reference sequence). Trimming removed 1 base from V and 4 bases from J, with 17 bases in between. This CDR3 is CASSLWVSGRVYNEQFF. For the CDR3, the DNA is TGTGCCAGCAGTTTATGGGTCTCCGGGAGAGTTTACAATGAGCAGTTCTTC.

This clone came up once. This chain uses TRBV5-4 with TRBJ2-5; a possible D gene is TRBD2 (6 bases). The CDR3 is made up of 13 amino acids. Trimming took off 4 bases at V and 0 bases at J, with 7 bases between the two ends. In germline, CDR1 is SGHNT, CDR2 YYREEE (reference sequence). In DNA form, the CDR3 reads TGTGCCAGCAGCGGGGACTACCAAGAGACCCAGTACTTC. It translates to CASSGDYQETQYF.

This sequence joins TRBV10-1 and TRBJ1-4; D remains unclear. This CDR3 contains 13 residues. V shed 10 bases and J shed 0 bases, with 9 bases lying between them. CDR1 WNHNN and CDR2 SYGVQD come from the germline V gene (reference sequence). CDR3 sequence: CATSPATNEKLFF. The CDR3 DNA reads as TGCGCCACCTCCCCCGCAACTAATGAAAAACTGTTTTTT.

This clone turned up a few times. The chain joins TRBV2 to TRBJ1-1, with D unclear. This CDR3 region has 15 residues. Looked up from germline, CDR1 is SNHLY and CDR2 is FYNNEI. V dropped 5 bases and J dropped 3 bases, with 16 bases sitting between them. CDR3: CASSSRGARDTEAFF. CDR3 in DNA: TGTGCCAGCAGTTCACGCGGCGCCCGAGACACTGAAGCTTTCTTT.

The chain recombines TRBV6-5 with TRBJ2-5; D uncertain. The germline gives CDR1 MNHEY, CDR2 SVGAGI. CDR3 length: 13 amino acids. Trimming stripped 2 bases from V and 3 bases from J, with 7 bases between. CDR3 coding DNA: TGTGCCAGCAGTTACGAGAGGAAAGAGACCCAGTACTTC. It specifies CASSYERKETQYF.